The 20 T cell receptor beta chains given below trace back to one sample, sequenced in a study of shared clonotypes between healthy human individuals. Measured with immunoSEQ multiplex PCR; TCRdb has only the in-frame clones, and not every one. The sample lists some 2,000,000 clones, approximately 96% occurring once. The sample comprised naive CD4+ T cells sorted from blood. Subset meaning: CD45RA+ positively selected. The receptors come from a man younger than 35 in good health.

V usage is TRBV10-2 and J usage is TRBJ2-3; 9 bases are shared with TRBD2. This CDR3 comprises 15 residues. The trim removed 7 bases at V and 1 base at J, leaving 6 bases unmatched. The germline V gene encodes CDR1 WSHSY and CDR2 SAAADI. CDR3 sequence: CASNGGRAGTDTQYF. Here the CDR3 DNA reads TGCGCCAGCAATGGCGGGAGGGCCGGCACAGATACGCAGTATTTT.

This rearrangement joins TRBV10-1 to TRBJ1-5; D gene ambiguous. Looked up from germline, CDR1 is WNHNN and CDR2 is SYGVQD (reference sequence). The V end lost 5 bases, the J end lost 5 bases, and 10 bases lay between the germline ends. The CDR3 extends over 13 amino acids. The CDR3 is CASSSGRDQPQHF. The CDR3, as DNA: TGCGCCAGCAGTTCCGGTCGGGATCAGCCCCAGCATTTT.

Points on this clone: Different DNA sequences within this sample yield the same CDR3. This sequence joins TRBV7-2 and TRBJ2-5; D is possibly TRBD1 (6 bases). This CDR3 is built from 14 residues. Germline-derived CDR1 and CDR2 are SGHTA and FQGNSA. V gave up 1 base and J gave up 1 base, with 7 bases separating them. The CDR3 region has the DNA TGTGCCAGCAGCTTAGACAGGGCCCAAGAGACCCAGTACTTC. Protein product: CASSLDRAQETQYF.

Written as DNA, the CDR3 is TGTGCCAGCAGCCACGTATTGGCCACCACTCCAGGCGAGCAGTACTTC. This gives the protein CASSHVLATTPGEQYF. The chain couples TRBV21-1 to TRBJ2-7; the table's D gene call, TRBD1, was not cross checked with the DNA. TRBV21-1 is a documented pseudogene. The CDR3 covers 16 residues.

V usage is TRBV4-1 and J usage is TRBJ2-1; 11 bases map to TRBD1. Germline-derived CDR1 and CDR2 are MGHRA and YSYEKL. This CDR3 is built from 16 residues. The V and J ends lost 4 bases and 7 bases, in that order; junction bases with no gene match: 9. The CDR3 sequence: CASSPGQGARLNEQFF. The CDR3, as DNA: TGCGCCAGCAGCCCCGGACAGGGGGCGAGGTTGAATGAGCAGTTCTTC.

To note about this clone: Other nucleotide sequences from this sample produce the same CDR3. The chain couples TRBV7-9 to TRBJ1-2; unclear D gene. Trimming pared 1 base from V and 4 bases from J, leaving 4 bases between. The CDR3 consists of 12 residues. CDR1 is SEHNR and CDR2 is FQNEAQ in the germline V gene (reference sequence). The CDR3 is CASSLDVYGYTF. The CDR3 DNA reads as TGTGCCAGCAGCTTAGATGTCTATGGCTACACCTTC.

This chain joins TRBV30 and TRBJ2-5; D unclear. The V end lost 0 bases, the J end lost 7 bases, and 15 bases lay between the germline ends. CDR3 length: 14 amino acids. The V gene's germline CDR1 is GTSNPN and CDR2 SVGIG (reference sequence). The CDR3 loop reads CAWSVRSAAPTQYF. CDR3 nucleotide sequence: TGTGCCTGGAGTGTACGTTCAGCTGCTCCGACCCAGTACTTC.

The chain carries TRBV10-2 and TRBJ1-2, with TRBD1 matching 9 bases. Germline trimming cut 7 bases from V and 7 bases from J; bases unmatched to any gene: 10. CDR1 and CDR2 (germline): WSHSY, SAAADI. The CDR3 runs to 14 residues. This CDR3 reads CASNPDRGIGGYTF. CDR3 bases: TGCGCCAGCAACCCGGACAGGGGTATTGGTGGCTACACCTTC.

The rearrangement links TRBV6-1 to TRBJ1-1, with TRBD1 as a possible D gene (5 bases). The CDR3 contains 13 residues. Germline V gene sequence: CDR1 MNHNS, CDR2 SASEGT. V lost 8 bases to trimming and J lost 4 bases, with 14 bases between them. The CDR3 reads CASGGVWFTEAFF. In nucleotides, the CDR3 is TGTGCCAGCGGGGGGGTTTGGTTCACTGAAGCTTTCTTT.

For this clone: This sample also contains other DNA sequences that code for the same CDR3. The rearrangement joins TRBV30 to TRBJ2-7, with unresolved D. V was pared by 0 bases and J by 7 bases, with 10 bases between. Germline V CDR1 and CDR2: GTSNPN, SVGIG (reference sequence). The CDR3 is 12 residues long. CDR3 residues: CAWSVLSAEQYF. As DNA, the CDR3 is TGTGCCTGGAGTGTACTGTCGGCGGAGCAGTACTTC.

The gene calls are TRBV7-9 and TRBJ1-1, with unresolved D. This CDR3 comprises 13 residues. V lost 6 bases to trimming and J lost 4 bases, with 12 bases between them. Germline CDR1 reads SEHNR; CDR2 reads FQNEAQ (reference sequence). The CDR3 reads CASRPAGSTEAFF. DNA of the CDR3: TGTGCCAGCAGACCAGCGGGGTCCACTGAAGCTTTCTTT.

This chain joins TRBV11-2 and TRBJ2-3; no clear D gene. Germline V gene data show CDR1 as SGHAT and CDR2 as FQNNGV. The ends were cut back, 1 base at V and 6 bases at J, with 14 bases in the middle. CDR3 size: 15 residues. The CDR3 bases are TGTGCCAGCAGCTTAGGGCCTGTTGCGGCGGATACGCAGTATTTT. Translation: CASSLGPVAADTQYF.

The chain combines TRBV9 with TRBJ1-6; no clear D. The CDR3 runs 16 residues. In germline, CDR1 is SGDLS, CDR2 YYNGEE. With 3 bases removed from V and 7 bases from J, the gap between germline ends came to 17 bases. The CDR3 DNA is TGTGCCAGCAGCGCGGGCCCCATTATAGTAAATTCACCCCTCCACTTT. Protein product: CASSAGPIIVNSPLHF.

This clone occurred once. J is TRBJ1-5 and V is TRBV19; no firm D call. V lost 4 bases, J lost 5 bases, and 12 bases lay in between. Germline lookup yields CDR1 LNHDA and CDR2 SQIVND (reference sequence). The CDR3 spans 14 residues. In DNA form, the CDR3 reads TGTGCCAGTAGTAATGGAGGAGACTATCAGCCCCAGCATTTT. Amino acid sequence: CASSNGGDYQPQHF.

This clone was picked up a small number of times. The gene calls are TRBV19 and TRBJ1-1; perhaps TRBD1 as D (6 bases). Germline V gives CDR1 LNHDA, CDR2 SQIVND (reference sequence). This CDR3 contains 13 residues. V lost 9 bases and J 1 base, leaving 12 bases between the germline ends. The CDR3 reads CASYQGKNTEAFF. CDR3 coding DNA: TGTGCCAGCTATCAGGGGAAGAACACTGAAGCTTTCTTT.

The gene calls are TRBV18 and TRBJ2-5; D possibly matches TRBD1 or TRBD2 (5 bases each). The CDR3 covers 14 residues. Germline lookup yields CDR1 KGHSH and CDR2 LQKENI. Trimming cost V 5 bases and J 4 bases, with 14 bases left between them. DNA of the CDR3: TGTGCCAGCTCAACAGGAGAGGGAACAGAGACCCAGTACTTC. Translated, it gives CASSTGEGTETQYF.

This clone was seen only a few times. Within the sample, other DNA sequences also encode this same CDR3. The chain recombines TRBV5-1 with TRBJ2-7; no definite D call. V was pared by 3 bases and J by 1 base, with 2 bases between. Per the germline V gene, CDR1 is SGHRS and CDR2 is YFSETQ. This CDR3 region has 11 residues. CDR3 amino acids: CASSSSYEQYF. DNA for the CDR3: TGCGCCAGCAGCTCGTCCTACGAGCAGTACTTC.

This sequence joins TRBV29-1 and TRBJ2-1; TRBD1 might be the D (5 bases). The CDR3 has 13 amino acids. Trimming pared 6 bases from V and 0 bases from J, leaving 9 bases between. CDR1 SQVTM and CDR2 ANQGSEA come from the germline V gene. For the CDR3, the DNA is TGCAGCGTGCAGGGAAGCTCCTACAATGAGCAGTTCTTC. Amino acid sequence: CSVQGSSYNEQFF.

The chain employs TRBV28 and TRBJ2-7, with D tentatively TRBD1 (5 bases). The CDR3 extends over 12 amino acids. Germline CDR1 MDHEN, CDR2 SYDVKM. The V end lost 3 bases, the J end lost 9 bases, and 12 bases lay between the germline ends. The CDR3 region is CASSFLGRGQYF. Here the CDR3 DNA reads TGTGCCAGCAGTTTTTTGGGTAGGGGGCAGTACTTC.

The chain is built from TRBV11-2 and TRBJ1-1; D might be TRBD1 (5 bases). CDR3 length: 15 residues. Germline V gives CDR1 SGHAT, CDR2 FQNNGV. The ends were cut back, 3 bases at V and 5 bases at J, with 16 bases in the middle. CDR3 residues: CASSLRGERGTEAFF. CDR3 DNA sequence: TGTGCCAGCAGCTTGAGAGGGGAGCGGGGTACTGAAGCTTTCTTT.